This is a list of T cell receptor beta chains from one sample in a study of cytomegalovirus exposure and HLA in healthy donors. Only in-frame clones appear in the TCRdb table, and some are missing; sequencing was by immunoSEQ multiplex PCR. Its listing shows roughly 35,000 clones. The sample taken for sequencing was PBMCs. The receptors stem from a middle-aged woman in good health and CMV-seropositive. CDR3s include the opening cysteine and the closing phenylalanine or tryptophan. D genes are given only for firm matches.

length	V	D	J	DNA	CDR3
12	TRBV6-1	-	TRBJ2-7	TGTGCCAGCAGTGAACGGTACTACGAGCAGTACTTC	CASSERYYEQYF
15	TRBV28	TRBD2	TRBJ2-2	TGTGCCAGCAGTATGGGACTAGCGATCACCGGGGAGCTGTTTTTT	CASSMGLAITGELFF
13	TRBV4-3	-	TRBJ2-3	TGCGCCAGCAGCCAAGAATCAGCAGAGGGGCAGTATTTT	CASSQESAEGQYF
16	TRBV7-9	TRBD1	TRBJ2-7	TGTGCCAGCAGCTTATCCAGACCGGGACAGGCCCCCGAGCAGTACTTC	CASSLSRPGQAPEQYF
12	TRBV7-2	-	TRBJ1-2	TGTGCCAGCAGCTTTAGCAGCTATGGCTACACCTTC	CASSFSSYGYTF
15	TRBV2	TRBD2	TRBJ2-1	TGTGCCAGCAGCGCCTCGACTAAGCGGGAGAATGAGCAGTTCTTC	CASSASTKRENEQFF
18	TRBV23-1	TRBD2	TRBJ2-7	TGCGCCAGCAGTCAGTCGAGGAATAGAATAGCGGGAGACTTCGAGCAGTACTTC	CASSQSRNRIAGDFEQYF
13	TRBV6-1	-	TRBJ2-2	TGTGCCAGCAGGGAGGGGAACACCGGGGAGCTGTTTTTT	CASREGNTGELFF
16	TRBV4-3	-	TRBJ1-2	TGCGCCAGCAGCCAGAACCTAAACGCAGGGAACTATGGCTACACCTTC	CASSQNLNAGNYGYTF
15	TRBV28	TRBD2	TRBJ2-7	TGTGCCAGCAGGCTGCGGGGGGGTCTCGTCTACGAGCAGTACTTC	CASRLRGGLVYEQYF
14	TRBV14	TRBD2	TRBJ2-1	TGTGCCAGCAGCCCCAGCGGGGTAGGTAATGAGCAGTTCTTC	CASSPSGVGNEQFF
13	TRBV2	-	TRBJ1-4	TGTGCCAGCAGAAGCGTTACTAATGAAAAACTGTTTTTT	CASRSVTNEKLFF
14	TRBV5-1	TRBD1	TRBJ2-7	TGCGCCAGCAGCTTGTCGGGACAGGGCTACGAGCAGTACTTC	CASSLSGQGYEQYF
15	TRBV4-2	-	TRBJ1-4	TGTGCCAGCAGCCAGGGTCCCGGGGGGGATGAAAAACTGTTTTTT	CASSQGPGGDEKLFF
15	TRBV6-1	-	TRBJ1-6	TGTGCCAGCAGTGAAGCGCAGGGCTATAATTCACCCCTCCACTTT	CASSEAQGYNSPLHF
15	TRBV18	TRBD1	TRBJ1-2	TGTGCCAGCTCACAACTTCCGGGACAGGGAGATGGCTACACCTTC	CASSQLPGQGDGYTF
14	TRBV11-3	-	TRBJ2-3	TGTGCCGGGACTCGGGACAGAAGCACAGATACGCAGTATTTT	CAGTRDRSTDTQYF
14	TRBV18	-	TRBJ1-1	TGTGCCAGCTCACCCTACGCTGGGAACACTGAAGCTTTCTTT	CASSPYAGNTEAFF
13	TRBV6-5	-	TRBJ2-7	TGTGCCAGCAGACGACAGTTTTCCTACGAGCAGTACTTC	CASRRQFSYEQYF
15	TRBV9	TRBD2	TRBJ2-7	TGTGCCAGCAGCGTATCCCCTAGCGGACCCTACGAGCAGTACTTC	CASSVSPSGPYEQYF
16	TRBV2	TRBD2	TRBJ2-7	TGTGCCAGCAGTGAAGGTAGCGGGAGGGCCTGGTACGAGCAGTACTTC	CASSEGSGRAWYEQYF
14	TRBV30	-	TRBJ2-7	TGTGCCTGGAGTGTACGGCTAGCAATCCACGAGCAGTACTTC	CAWSVRLAIHEQYF
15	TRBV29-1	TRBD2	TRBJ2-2	TGCAGCGTTGAAGTTAGCGGGCCCGCGTCGGGGGAGCTGTTTTTT	CSVEVSGPASGELFF
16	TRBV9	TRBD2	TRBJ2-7	TGTGCCAGCAGCGTAAAAGGCGGACTAGCTATCCACGAGCAGTACTTC	CASSVKGGLAIHEQYF
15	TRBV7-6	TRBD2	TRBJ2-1	TGTGCCAGCAGCTTAGCGCCTGCGGGAGGCAATGAGCAGTTCTTC	CASSLAPAGGNEQFF
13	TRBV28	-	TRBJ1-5	TGTGCCAGCAGTTCCGGGACATTCGTGGCCCAGCATTTT	CASSSGTFVAQHF
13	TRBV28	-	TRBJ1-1	TGTGCCAGCAGTTTAGCGACAGCACTGAACGCTTTCTTT	CASSLATALNAFF
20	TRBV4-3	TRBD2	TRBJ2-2	TGCGCCAGCAGTCATCAGGCCGGGACTAGCGCCATAGCAGCCACCGGGGAGCTGTTTTTT	CASSHQAGTSAIAATGELFF
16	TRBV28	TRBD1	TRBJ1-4	TGTGCCAGCAGGTCCGGACAGGTTACAACTAATGAAAAACTGTTTTTT	CASRSGQVTTNEKLFF
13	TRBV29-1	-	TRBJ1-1	TGCAGCGTTGTCTCAGATACGAACACTGAAGCTTTCTTT	CSVVSDTNTEAFF
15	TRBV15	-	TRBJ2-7	TGTGCCACCAGCAGAGAGCCTAGCGAGTCCTACGAGCAGTACTTC	CATSREPSESYEQYF
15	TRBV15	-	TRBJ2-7	TGTGCCACCAGCAGAGTCCAGGGCCGCTCCTACGAGCAGTACTTC	CATSRVQGRSYEQYF
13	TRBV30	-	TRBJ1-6	TGTGCCTCCGGGAGGAATTATAATTCACCCCTCCACTTT	CASGRNYNSPLHF
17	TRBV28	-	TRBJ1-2	TGTGCCAGCAGTTTACCTCTAGGGGTTTCAGCTAACTATGGCTACACCTTC	CASSLPLGVSANYGYTF
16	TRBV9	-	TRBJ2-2	TGTGCCAGCAGCCCCCGGGTCTTGGGAGGCACCGGGGAGCTGTTTTTT	CASSPRVLGGTGELFF